The TCR beta chain described here comes from a study of response to subunit inactivated influenza vaccine. TCRdb re-called the RT-PCR reads through MiXCR, storing one row per CDR3 protein. Of 500,000 or so distinct CDR3 sequences in the sample, more than 15% were seen once. Study results and limitations: The study's authors posited that every seasonal influenza vaccination enlists few new T cells.

This clonotype came up a few times. Its antigen is as yet unknown. The origin of this receptor is a man aged 45 to 75 who received an inactivated influenza vaccine. The sample in question was CD4+ T cells sorted from PBMCs, obtained around 25 months after vaccination.

CDR3 protein: CASSPLGGIAGNTIYF. The CDR3 DNA reads as TGTGCCAGCAGCCCGCTCGGGGGGATTGCTGGAAACACCATATATTTT. The rearrangement uses TRBV3-1 and TRBJ1-3; perhaps TRBD1 as D (5 bases). Germline V gene lookup returns CDR1 LGHDT and CDR2 YNNKEL (reference sequence). The CDR3 extends over 16 amino acids. Trimming pared 4 bases from V and 2 bases from J, leaving 15 bases between.